This record covers a single TCR beta chain. Germline loops: CDR1 SGHDT, CDR2 YYEEEE. This CDR3 spans 15 amino acids. Trimming cost V 3 bases and J 3 bases; bases outside gene matches: 8. The data belong to a study of blood T cell repertoires in COVID-19. On the study more broadly: Italy, Spain and the United States were the sources of the convalescent and acute COVID-19 samples. In each case, the material was cDNA or gDNA derived from T cells, B-cell-depleted T cells, or PBMCs.

In the authors' workflow: By means of reference gene primer amplification, nucleated cell counts were estimated. The table came from immunoSEQ multiplex PCR; TCRdb's copy has only in-frame clones and leaves some out. V and J calls and clone size are copied from that table; D and trimming were computed from the DNA. The sample contains 110,000 to 150,000 clones, around three quarters of which appear only once. The chain links TRBV5-6 to TRBJ2-7; 8 nucleotides align to TRBD2. The sequencing input was peripheral blood. The sequence was obtained from a man in his fifties or sixties with active or convalescent COVID-19. The CDR3 DNA is TGTGCCAGCAGCTGGGGGACTAGTTTCGGCTACGAGCAGTACTTC. Protein product: CASSWGTSFGYEQYF. The whole variable domain, filled in from reference TRBV5-6 and TRBJ2-7, reads DAGVTQSPTHLIKTRGQQVTLRCSPKSGHDTVSWYQQALGQGPQFIFQYYEEEERQRGNFPDRFSGHQFPNYSSELNVNALLLGDSALYLCASSWGTSFGYEQYFGPGTRLTVT.